Listed below are T cell receptor beta chains from one sample, sequenced in a study of blood T cell repertoires in COVID-19. The data were produced by immunoSEQ multiplex PCR, yet TCRdb's version contains in-frame clones alone and is incomplete. The sample holds 85,000 to 120,000 clones, just under 95% seen once. Sequencing was done on a sample of peripheral blood. These receptors were obtained from a woman aged 45-60 years with COVID-19, enrolled during active disease. Each CDR3 is given with its conserved first and last residue. A D gene is named only where the DNA matches it firmly. Only part of the rows carry a size: once, few, many, or a class if the clone is expanded.

>NA|NA|TRBV6-5|TRBJ1-4
CASRGSPGNEKLFF
TGTGCCAGCAGGGGGTCTCCAGGGAATGAAAAACTGTTTTTT
>NA|TRBD2|TRBV2|TRBJ2-5
CASTRGRREGETQYF
TGTGCCAGCACGAGGGGCCGCAGGGAGGGTGAGACCCAGTACTTC
>few|NA|TRBV5-1|TRBJ2-7
CASSLGAGPSYEQYF
TGCGCCAGCAGCTTGGGGGCAGGGCCGTCCTACGAGCAGTACTTC
>NA|TRBD1|TRBV2|TRBJ2-3
CASSSGQGVDTQYF
TGTGCCAGCAGTTCCGGACAGGGTGTGGATACGCAGTATTTT
>NA|NA|TRBV12-3/TRBV12-4|TRBJ1-1
CASSLKFSGEAFF
TGTGCCAGCAGTTTAAAGTTTTCAGGAGAAGCTTTCTTT
>NA|NA|TRBV27|TRBJ1-6
CASSFRGNSPLHF
TGTGCCAGCAGTTTCCGGGGGAACTCACCCCTCCACTTT
>once|TRBD1|TRBV2|TRBJ1-5
CASIPGQGPNQPQHF
TGTGCCAGCATCCCGGGACAGGGCCCAAATCAGCCCCAGCATTTT
>NA|TRBD2|TRBV19|TRBJ2-1
CASSIGLAGSYNEQFF
TGTGCCAGTAGTATAGGTCTAGCGGGGTCCTACAATGAGCAGTTCTTC
>NA|TRBD2|TRBV11-3|TRBJ2-3
CASSLRIAGGTDTQYF
TGTGCCAGCAGCCTTAGGATAGCGGGGGGCACAGATACGCAGTATTTT
>NA|NA|TRBV19|TRBJ1-5
CASSSRDVQPQHF
TGTGCCAGTAGTTCCAGGGATGTACAGCCCCAGCATTTT
>NA|NA|TRBV11-3|TRBJ1-2
CASSFRAIGVENYGYTF
TGTGCCAGCAGCTTCCGCGCAATAGGGGTTGAAAACTATGGCTACACCTTC
>NA|TRBD1|TRBV11-2|TRBJ1-1
CASSQQGTEAFF
TGTGCCAGCAGCCAACAGGGGACTGAAGCTTTCTTT
>NA|NA|TRBV19|TRBJ1-1
CASSIAEMNTEAFF
TGTGCCAGTAGTATAGCGGAGATGAACACTGAAGCTTTCTTT
>NA|TRBD1|TRBV30|TRBJ1-6
CAWSGDRVNSPLHF
TGTGCCTGGAGTGGGGACAGGGTGAATTCACCCCTCCACTTT
>NA|NA|TRBV10-3|TRBJ1-5
CAISDPGRGNQPQHF
TGTGCCATCAGTGATCCGGGAAGGGGCAATCAGCCCCAGCATTTT
>NA|NA|TRBV25-1|TRBJ2-5
CASGGGILRETQYF
TGTGCCAGCGGGGGGGGCATACTTAGAGAGACCCAGTACTTC
>NA|TRBD1|TRBV2|TRBJ1-1
CASSEDRVYTEAFF
TGTGCCAGCAGTGAGGACAGGGTCTACACTGAAGCTTTCTTT
>NA|TRBD2|TRBV5-1|TRBJ2-3
CASFDGGVGTDTQYF
TGCGCCAGCTTCGACGGGGGGGTCGGCACAGATACGCAGTATTTT
>NA|TRBD2|TRBV4-3|TRBJ2-1
CASSPEALAGGEQFF
TGCGCCAGCAGCCCCGAAGCCTTAGCGGGGGGTGAGCAGTTCTTC
>NA|TRBD1|TRBV19|TRBJ1-4
CASSDRTGSNEKLFF
TGTGCCAGTAGTGACCGGACAGGGAGTAATGAAAAACTGTTTTTT
>NA|NA|TRBV19|TRBJ2-4
CASSPGRAVAKNIQYF
TGTGCCAGTAGCCCCGGGAGAGCCGTAGCCAAAAACATTCAGTACTTC
>NA|TRBD2|TRBV6-2/TRBV6-3|TRBJ2-4
CASSYGTSVVLAKNIQYF
TGTGCCAGCAGTTACGGGACTAGCGTCGTTCTAGCCAAAAACATTCAGTACTTC
>NA|NA|TRBV3-1/TRBV3-2|TRBJ2-1
CASSSGSSYNEQFF
TGTGCCAGCAGCAGTGGGAGCTCCTACAATGAGCAGTTCTTC
>NA|TRBD1|TRBV25-1|TRBJ2-7
CASSGLLGQDYEQYF
TGTGCCAGCAGTGGCCTTCTCGGACAGGACTACGAGCAGTACTTC
>NA|TRBD1|TRBV12-3/TRBV12-4|TRBJ1-2
CASSQGAYYGYTF
TGTGCCAGCAGCCAGGGGGCGTACTATGGCTACACCTTC
>once|NA|TRBV12-3/TRBV12-4|TRBJ1-2
CASSLSPMGYTF
TGTGCCAGCAGTTTATCCCCTATGGGCTACACCTTC
>NA|TRBD1|TRBV19|TRBJ1-2
CATRMGQGIYGYTF
TGTGCCACCCGAATGGGACAGGGGATCTATGGCTACACCTTC
>few|TRBD1|TRBV7-9|TRBJ1-1
CASSLGQGNTEAFF
TGTGCCAGCAGCTTGGGACAGGGGAACACTGAAGCTTTCTTT
>NA|NA|TRBV7-9|TRBJ2-4
CASSLVSRVSGLGKNIQYF
TGTGCCAGCAGCTTAGTTTCCAGGGTGTCGGGCCTAGGCAAAAACATTCAGTACTTC
>NA|TRBD2|TRBV24-1|TRBJ2-7
CATSESGTGGEQYF
TGTGCCACCAGTGAATCCGGGACGGGAGGCGAGCAGTACTTC
>NA|TRBD1|TRBV28|TRBJ1-1
CASGRDRGITEAFF
TGTGCCAGCGGCCGGGACAGGGGTATCACTGAAGCTTTCTTT
>NA|TRBD1|TRBV2|TRBJ1-6
CASRGDSDNSPLHF
TGTGCCAGCAGGGGGGACAGTGATAATTCACCCCTCCACTTT
>NA|NA|TRBV5-1|TRBJ1-1
CASSLAGPGRGTEAFF
TGCGCCAGCAGCTTGGCGGGCCCGGGCAGGGGCACTGAAGCTTTCTTT